The clone carrying this TCR beta chain came up a few times. This sample was taken from a study of patients and donors after allogeneic stem cell transplantation. MiXCR, run by TCRdb on the RT-PCR reads, gives a single entry per CDR3 protein. The table shows some 880,000 distinct CDR3 sequences, with about a sixth occurring only once. Trimming removed 5 bases from V and 2 bases from J; junction bases left unmatched: 6. CDR3 length: 15 amino acids. The gene calls are TRBV12-3 or TRBV12-4 and TRBJ1-2; 9 bases are shared with TRBD1. This clonotype originated in a human donor who was either an allogeneic HSCT recipient or a stem cell or donor lymphocyte infusion donor (not recorded which). It is not recorded whose cells these are; they may come from a transplant donor. The sequencing sample was made of blood, either unsorted or a sorted T cell fraction (not recorded which). CDR3 bases: TGTGCCAGCAGTCGACCCGACAGGGGGAACTATGGCTACACCTTC. Its protein product is CASSRPDRGNYGYTF.